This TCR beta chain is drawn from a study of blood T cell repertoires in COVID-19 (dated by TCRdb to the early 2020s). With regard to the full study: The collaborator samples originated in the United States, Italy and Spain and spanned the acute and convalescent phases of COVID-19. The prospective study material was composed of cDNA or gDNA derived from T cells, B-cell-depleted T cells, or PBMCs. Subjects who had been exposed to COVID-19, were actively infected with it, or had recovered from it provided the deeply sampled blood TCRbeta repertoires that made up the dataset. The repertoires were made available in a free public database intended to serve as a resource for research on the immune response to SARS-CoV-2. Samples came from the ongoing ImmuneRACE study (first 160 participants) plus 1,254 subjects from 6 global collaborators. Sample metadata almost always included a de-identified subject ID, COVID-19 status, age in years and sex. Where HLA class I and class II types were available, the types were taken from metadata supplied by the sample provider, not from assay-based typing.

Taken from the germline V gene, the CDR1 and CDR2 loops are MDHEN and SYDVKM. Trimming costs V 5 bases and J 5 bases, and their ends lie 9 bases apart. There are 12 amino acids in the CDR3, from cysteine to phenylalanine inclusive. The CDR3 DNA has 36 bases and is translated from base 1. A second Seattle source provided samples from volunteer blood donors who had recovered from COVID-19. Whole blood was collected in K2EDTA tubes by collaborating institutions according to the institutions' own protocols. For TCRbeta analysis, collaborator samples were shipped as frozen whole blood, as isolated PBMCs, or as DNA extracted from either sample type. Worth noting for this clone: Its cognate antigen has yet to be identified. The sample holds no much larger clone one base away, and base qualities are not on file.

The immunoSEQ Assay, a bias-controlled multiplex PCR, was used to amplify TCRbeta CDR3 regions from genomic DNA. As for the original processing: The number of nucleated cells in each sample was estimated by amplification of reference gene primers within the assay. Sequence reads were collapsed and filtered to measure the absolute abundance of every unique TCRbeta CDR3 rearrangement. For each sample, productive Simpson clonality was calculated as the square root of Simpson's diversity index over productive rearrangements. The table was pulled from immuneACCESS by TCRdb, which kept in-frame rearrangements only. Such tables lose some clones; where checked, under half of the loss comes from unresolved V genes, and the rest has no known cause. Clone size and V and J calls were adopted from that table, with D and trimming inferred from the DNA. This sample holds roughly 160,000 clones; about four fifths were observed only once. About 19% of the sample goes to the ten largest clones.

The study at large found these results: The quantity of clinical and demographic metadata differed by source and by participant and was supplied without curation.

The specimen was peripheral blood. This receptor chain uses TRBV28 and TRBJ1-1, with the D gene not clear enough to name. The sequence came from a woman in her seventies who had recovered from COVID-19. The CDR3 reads CASSRRLTEAFF. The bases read TGTGCCAGCAGTCGGAGGTTGACTGAAGCTTTCTTT. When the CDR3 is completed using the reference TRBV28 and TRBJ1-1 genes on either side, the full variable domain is DVKVTQSSRYLVKRTGEKVFLECVQDMDHENMFWYRQDPGLGLRLIYFSYDVKMKEKGDIPEGYSVSREKKERFSLILESASTNQTSMYLCASSRRLTEAFFGQGTRLTVV.